Here is one T cell receptor beta chain with its context. The method was immunoSEQ multiplex PCR; TCRdb's version includes in-frame clones alone and lacks a portion of them. The sample consists of tens of thousands of clones, 82% of them appearing once. These data come from a study of T cells in localized non-small cell lung cancer. The CDR3 is made up of 15 amino acids. The J segment lost 8 bases and the V segment lost 4 bases, leaving 8 bases of the junction unmatched. Germline loops: CDR1 SGHDN, CDR2 FVKESK. Source: peripheral blood, taken before any cancer treatment. This receptor was taken from a male donor at least 60 years old with stage III squamous cell lung carcinoma. V and J are TRBV14 and TRBJ1-4; 9 nucleotides agree with TRBD1. The CDR3 DNA follows: TGTGCCAGCAGCCTGCATACAGGGGGCGCGGAAAAACTGTTTTTT. The encoded protein is CASSLHTGGAEKLFF.